This T cell receptor beta chain was identified during a study of control samples from healthy donors and cancer patients. The table came from immunoSEQ multiplex PCR; TCRdb's copy has only in-frame clones and leaves some out. The data show about 170,000 clones, around 90% seen once. Trimming left V 5 bases short and J 7 bases short, with 14 bases between. This CDR3 is built from 13 residues. Germline loops: CDR1 MNHEY, CDR2 SMNVEV (reference sequence). This receptor was obtained from a man in his thirties or forties in good health. This rearrangement joins TRBV27 to TRBJ1-2, with TRBD1 as a possible D gene (5 bases). Sample: blood. CDR3 amino acids: CASSPGGSVGYTF. As DNA, the CDR3 is TGTGCCAGCAGTCCCGGGGGGTCGGTTGGCTACACCTTC.